A selection of T cell receptor beta chains follows, all from one sample in a study of post-analysis software for immune sequencing data. TCRdb re-called the PCR reads through MiXCR, storing one row per CDR3 protein. Among around 700,000 distinct CDR3 sequences, about 60% were seen once, and the ten largest hold about 11%. The sample consisted of blood. Receptors were obtained from a girl aged 2 to 10 with multiple sclerosis. The conserved cysteine and the conserved F or W are not part of the CDR3 here.

v_call	j_call	cdr3_aa
TRBV29-1	TRBJ2-7	SVALAGGEYEQY
TRBV4-1	TRBJ2-5	ASSQLRGGLVETQY
TRBV12-3/TRBV12-4	TRBJ2-5	ASTPEGLAVRETQY
TRBV29-1	TRBJ2-1	SVERSGRRNEQF
TRBV5-1	.	ASSVRTPVRETQY
TRBV5-1	TRBJ2-1	ASSLVSAGGGQTEQF
TRBV20-1	TRBJ2-5	SASTGGEETQY
TRBV27	TRBJ2-7	ASSLGNEQY
TRBV19	TRBJ2-1	ASGGNEQF
TRBV25-1	TRBJ2-3	ASSGPGQHTDTQY
TRBV10-3	TRBJ2-3	AISESPGGSTDTQY
TRBV7-8	TRBJ2-3	ASSSGGQGVTQY
TRBV6-2/TRBV6-3	TRBJ2-3	ASSSTMTSGASTDTQY
TRBV6-5	TRBJ1-6	ASRSTPGRTNSPLH
TRBV20-1	TRBJ2-1	SAGGLAGSYNEQF
TRBV20-1	TRBJ2-1	SARPFLAGLGGEQF
TRBV30	TRBJ1-1	AWGWTGNTEAF
TRBV19	TRBJ2-7	ASSIKPTEQY
TRBV11-1	.	ASSLRTSGGVYEQY
TRBV20-1	TRBJ2-7	SANLAGVGEQY
TRBV5-1	TRBJ2-6	ASSSGQGAESNVLT
TRBV3-1	TRBJ2-2	ASSQVSHGSGELF
TRBV2	TRBJ2-1	ASSDRTGSYNEQF
TRBV4-1	TRBJ2-5	ASSPLYGETQY
TRBV3-1	TRBJ2-1	ASSQARESAYNEQF
TRBV4-2	TRBJ2-3	ASSQDPPGGRELDTQY
TRBV29-1	TRBJ1-2	SVEVGNRIYT